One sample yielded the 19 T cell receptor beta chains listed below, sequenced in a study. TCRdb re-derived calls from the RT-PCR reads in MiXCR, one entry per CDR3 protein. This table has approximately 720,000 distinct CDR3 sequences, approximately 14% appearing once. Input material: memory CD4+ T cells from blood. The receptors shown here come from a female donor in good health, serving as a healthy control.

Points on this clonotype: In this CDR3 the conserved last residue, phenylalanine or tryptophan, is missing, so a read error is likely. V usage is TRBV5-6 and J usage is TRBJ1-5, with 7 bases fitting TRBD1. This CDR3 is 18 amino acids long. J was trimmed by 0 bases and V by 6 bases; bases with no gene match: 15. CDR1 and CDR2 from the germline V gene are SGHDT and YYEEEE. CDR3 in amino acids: CASITNFGTALSNQPQHL. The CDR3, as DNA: TGTGCCAGCATCACTAACTTCGGGACAGCCCTTAGCAATCAGCCCCAGCATCTT.

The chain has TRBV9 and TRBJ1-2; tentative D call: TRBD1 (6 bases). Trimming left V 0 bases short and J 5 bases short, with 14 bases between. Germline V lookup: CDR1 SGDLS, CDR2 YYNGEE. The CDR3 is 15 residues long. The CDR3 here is CASSVATGAEYGYTF. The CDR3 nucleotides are TGTGCCAGCAGCGTAGCTACGGGGGCGGAATATGGCTACACCTTC.

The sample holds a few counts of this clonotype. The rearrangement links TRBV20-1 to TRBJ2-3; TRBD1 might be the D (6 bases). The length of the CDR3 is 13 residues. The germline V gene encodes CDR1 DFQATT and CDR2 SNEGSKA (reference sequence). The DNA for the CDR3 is TGCAGGGCCCTAGGGGGAAACACAGATACGCAGTATTTT. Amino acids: CRALGGNTDTQYF.

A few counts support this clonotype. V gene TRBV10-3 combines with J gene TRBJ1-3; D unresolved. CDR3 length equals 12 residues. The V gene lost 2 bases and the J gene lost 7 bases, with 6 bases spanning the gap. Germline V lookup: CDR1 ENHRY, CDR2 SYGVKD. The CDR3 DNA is TGTGCCATCAGTGAGAACCATAACACCATATATTTT. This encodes CAISENHNTIYF.

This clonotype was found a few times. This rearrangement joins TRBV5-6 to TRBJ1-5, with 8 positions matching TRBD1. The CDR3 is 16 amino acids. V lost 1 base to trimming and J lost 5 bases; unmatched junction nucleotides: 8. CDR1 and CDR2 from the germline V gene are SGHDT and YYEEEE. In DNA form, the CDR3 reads TGTGCCAGCAGCTTGATGCAGGACAGGGAATATCAGCCCCAGCATTTT. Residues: CASSLMQDREYQPQHF.

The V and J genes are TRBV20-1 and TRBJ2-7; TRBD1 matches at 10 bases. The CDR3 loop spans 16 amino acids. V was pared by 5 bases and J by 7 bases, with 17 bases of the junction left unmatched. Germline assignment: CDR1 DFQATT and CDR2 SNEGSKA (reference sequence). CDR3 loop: CSAPPGQGQGIREQYF. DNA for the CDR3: TGCAGTGCTCCGCCCGGGCAGGGACAGGGGATAAGGGAGCAGTACTTC.

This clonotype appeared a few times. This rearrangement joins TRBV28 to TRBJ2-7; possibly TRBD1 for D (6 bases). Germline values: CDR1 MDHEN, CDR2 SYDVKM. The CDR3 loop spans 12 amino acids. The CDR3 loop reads CGVRGSAYEQYF. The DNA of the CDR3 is TGTGGGGTAAGGGGGTCCGCCTACGAGCAGTACTTC. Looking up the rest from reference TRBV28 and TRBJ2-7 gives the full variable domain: DVKVTQSSRYLVKRTGEKVFLECVQDMDHENMFWYRQDPGLGLRLIYFSYDVKMKEKGDIPEGYSVSREKKERFSLILESASTNQTSMYLCGVRGSAYEQYFGPGTRLTVT.

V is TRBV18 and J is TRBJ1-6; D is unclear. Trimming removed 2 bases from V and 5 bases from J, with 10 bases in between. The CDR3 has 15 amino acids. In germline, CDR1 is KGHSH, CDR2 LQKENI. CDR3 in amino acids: CASSPYEANNSPLHF. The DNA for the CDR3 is TGTGCCAGCTCACCATACGAGGCCAATAATTCACCCCTCCACTTT. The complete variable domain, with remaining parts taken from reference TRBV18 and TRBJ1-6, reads NAGVMQNPRHLVRRRGQEARLRCSPMKGHSHVYWYRQLPEEGLKFMVYLQKENIIDESGMPKERFSAEFPKEGPSILRIQQVVRGDSAAYFCASSPYEANNSPLHFGNGTRLTVT.

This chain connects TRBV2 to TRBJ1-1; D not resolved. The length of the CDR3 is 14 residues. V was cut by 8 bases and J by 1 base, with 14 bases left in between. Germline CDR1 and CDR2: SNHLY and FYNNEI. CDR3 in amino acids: CASHPWQANTEAFF. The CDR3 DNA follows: TGTGCCAGCCACCCGTGGCAGGCGAACACTGAAGCTTTCTTT.

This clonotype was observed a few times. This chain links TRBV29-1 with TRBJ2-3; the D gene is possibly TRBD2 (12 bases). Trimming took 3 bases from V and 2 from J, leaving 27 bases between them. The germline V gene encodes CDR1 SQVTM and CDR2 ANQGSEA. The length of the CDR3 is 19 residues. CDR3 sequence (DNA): TGCAGCGTTGATTTGGGACAGGGGGGACTAGCGGGTTCCACAGATACGCAGTATTTT. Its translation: CSVDLGQGGLAGSTDTQYF.

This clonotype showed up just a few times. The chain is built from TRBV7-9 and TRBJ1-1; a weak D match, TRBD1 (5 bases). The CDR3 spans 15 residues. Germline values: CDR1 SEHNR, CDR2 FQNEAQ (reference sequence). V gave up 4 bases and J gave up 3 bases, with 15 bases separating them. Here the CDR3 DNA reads TGTGCCAGCAGCTCCTGGAGGCGGGACGACACTGAAGCTTTCTTT. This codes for CASSSWRRDDTEAFF. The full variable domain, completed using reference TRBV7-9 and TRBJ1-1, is DTGVSQNPRHKITKRGQNVTFRCDPISEHNRLYWYRQTLGQGPEFLTYFQNEAQLEKSRLLSDRFSAERPKGSFSTLEIQRTEQGDSAMYLCASSSWRRDDTEAFFGQGTRLTVV.

The CDR3 DNA follows: TGCAGTGCTAGTCGATCGGGGTACAGCAATCAGCCCCAGCATTTT. This encodes CSASRSGYSNQPQHF. The chain couples TRBV20-1 to TRBJ1-5; the D is unclear. V was pared by 3 bases and J by 1 base, with 13 bases between. Germline assignment: CDR1 DFQATT and CDR2 SNEGSKA (reference sequence). The CDR3 is made up of 15 amino acids.

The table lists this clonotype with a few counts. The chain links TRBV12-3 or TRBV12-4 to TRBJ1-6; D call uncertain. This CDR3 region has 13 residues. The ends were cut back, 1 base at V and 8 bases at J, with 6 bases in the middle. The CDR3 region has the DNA TGTGCCAGCAGTTTAGAATCCCATTCACCCCTCCACTTT. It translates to CASSLESHSPLHF.

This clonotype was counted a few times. As DNA, the CDR3 is TGTGCCAGCAGCTTACATTCGGGGGGGGGTCAGCCCCAGCATTTT. Encoded protein: CASSLHSGGGQPQHF. The chain combines TRBV7-2 with TRBJ1-5, with D tentatively TRBD1 (5 bases). Germline V gene data show CDR1 as SGHTA and CDR2 as FQGNSA. Between the trimmed V and J ends, which lost 2 bases and 6 bases, there was a span of 14 bases. The CDR3 totals 15 residues.

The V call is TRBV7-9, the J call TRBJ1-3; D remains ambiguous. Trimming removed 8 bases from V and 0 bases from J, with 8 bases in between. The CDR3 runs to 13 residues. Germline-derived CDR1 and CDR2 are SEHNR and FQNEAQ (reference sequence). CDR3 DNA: TGTGCCAGCCCTCAAGGCTCTGGAAACACCATATATTTT. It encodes CASPQGSGNTIYF.

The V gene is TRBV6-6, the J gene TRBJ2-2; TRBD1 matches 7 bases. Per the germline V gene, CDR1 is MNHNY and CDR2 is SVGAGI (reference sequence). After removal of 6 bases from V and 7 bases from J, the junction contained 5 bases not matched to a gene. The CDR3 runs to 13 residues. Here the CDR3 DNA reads TGTGCCAGCAGCCCGGGACAGAGCGGGGAGCTGTTTTTT. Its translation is CASSPGQSGELFF.

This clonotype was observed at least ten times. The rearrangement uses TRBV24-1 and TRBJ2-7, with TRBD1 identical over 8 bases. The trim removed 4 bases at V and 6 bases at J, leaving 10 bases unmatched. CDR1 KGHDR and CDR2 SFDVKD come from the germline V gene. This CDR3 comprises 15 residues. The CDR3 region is CATSDAGTGTSEQYF. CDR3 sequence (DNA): TGTGCCACCAGTGACGCCGGGACAGGCACCTCCGAGCAGTACTTC.

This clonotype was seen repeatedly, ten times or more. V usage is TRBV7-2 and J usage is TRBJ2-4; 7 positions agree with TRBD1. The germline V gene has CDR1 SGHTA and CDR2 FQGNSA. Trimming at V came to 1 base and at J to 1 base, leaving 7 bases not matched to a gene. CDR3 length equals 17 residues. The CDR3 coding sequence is TGTGCCAGCAGCTTAGTAACAGGGGATGGGGCCAAAAACATTCAGTACTTC. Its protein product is CASSLVTGDGAKNIQYF.

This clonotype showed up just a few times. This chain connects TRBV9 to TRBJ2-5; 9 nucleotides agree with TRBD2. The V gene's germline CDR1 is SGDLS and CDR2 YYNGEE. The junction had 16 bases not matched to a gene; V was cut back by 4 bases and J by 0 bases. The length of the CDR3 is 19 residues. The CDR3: CASSSGGLAGNLYQETQYF. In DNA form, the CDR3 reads TGTGCCAGCAGCTCAGGAGGCCTAGCGGGGAACCTGTACCAAGAGACCCAGTACTTC.